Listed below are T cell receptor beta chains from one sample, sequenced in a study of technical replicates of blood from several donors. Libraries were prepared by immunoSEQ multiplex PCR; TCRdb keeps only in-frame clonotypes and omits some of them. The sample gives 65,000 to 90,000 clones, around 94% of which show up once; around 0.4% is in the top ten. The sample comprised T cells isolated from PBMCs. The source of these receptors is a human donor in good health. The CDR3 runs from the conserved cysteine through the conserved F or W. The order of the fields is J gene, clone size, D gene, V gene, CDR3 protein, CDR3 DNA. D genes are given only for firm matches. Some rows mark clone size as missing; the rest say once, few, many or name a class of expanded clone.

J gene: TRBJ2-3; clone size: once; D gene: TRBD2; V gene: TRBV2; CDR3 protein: CASSSPQLAGVDTQYF; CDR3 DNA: TGTGCCAGCAGTTCCCCCCAACTAGCGGGGGTGGATACGCAGTATTTT
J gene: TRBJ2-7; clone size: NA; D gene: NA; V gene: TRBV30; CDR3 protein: CAWSPETDRPYEQYF; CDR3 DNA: TGTGCCTGGAGTCCGGAGACAGACCGCCCCTACGAGCAGTACTTC
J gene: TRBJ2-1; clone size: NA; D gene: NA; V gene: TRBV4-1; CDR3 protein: CASSPYFGSSYNEQFF; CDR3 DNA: TGCGCCAGCAGCCCCTACTTCGGGAGCTCCTACAATGAGCAGTTCTTC
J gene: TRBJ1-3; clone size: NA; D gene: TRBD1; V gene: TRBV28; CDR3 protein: CASSLPQGAGGNTIYF; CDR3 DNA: TGTGCCAGCAGTCTCCCCCAGGGGGCGGGCGGAAACACCATATATTTT
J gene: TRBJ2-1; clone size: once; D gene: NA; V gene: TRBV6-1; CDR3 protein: CASSVPRDWGYNEQFF; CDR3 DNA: TGTGCCAGCAGTGTACCACGGGATTGGGGCTACAATGAGCAGTTCTTC
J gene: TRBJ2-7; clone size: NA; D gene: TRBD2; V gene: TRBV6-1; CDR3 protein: CATRGGLTDPYEQYF; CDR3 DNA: TGTGCCACCCGGGGGGGCCTGACCGATCCCTACGAGCAGTACTTC
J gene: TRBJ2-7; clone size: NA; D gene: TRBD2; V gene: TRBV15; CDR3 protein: CATRGASGRNEQYF; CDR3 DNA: TGTGCCACCAGGGGGGCTAGCGGGAGGAACGAGCAGTACTTC
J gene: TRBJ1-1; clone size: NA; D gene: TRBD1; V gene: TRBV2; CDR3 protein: CASSDPGGPDTEAFF; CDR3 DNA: TGTGCCAGCAGTGATCCAGGGGGTCCCGACACTGAAGCTTTCTTT
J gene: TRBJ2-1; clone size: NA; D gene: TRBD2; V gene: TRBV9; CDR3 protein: CASSVGSGGRNEQFF; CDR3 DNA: TGTGCCAGCAGCGTAGGATCGGGAGGGCGCAATGAGCAGTTCTTC
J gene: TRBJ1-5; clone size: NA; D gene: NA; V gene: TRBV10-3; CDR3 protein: CAIRQDNQPQHF; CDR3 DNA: TGTGCCATTCGACAGGACAATCAGCCCCAGCATTTT
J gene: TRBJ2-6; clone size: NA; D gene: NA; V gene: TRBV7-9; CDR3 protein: CATDRQRNSGANVLTF; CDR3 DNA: TGTGCCACCGACAGACAGAGAAACTCTGGGGCCAACGTCCTGACTTTC
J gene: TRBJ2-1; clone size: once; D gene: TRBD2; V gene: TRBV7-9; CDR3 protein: CASFSRGDLYNEQFF; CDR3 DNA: TGTGCCAGCTTCTCCCGGGGGGACCTTTACAATGAGCAGTTCTTC
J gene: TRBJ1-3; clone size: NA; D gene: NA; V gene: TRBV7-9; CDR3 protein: CASSQGGTSGNTIYF; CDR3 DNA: TGTGCCAGCAGTCAGGGAGGCACATCTGGAAACACCATATATTTT
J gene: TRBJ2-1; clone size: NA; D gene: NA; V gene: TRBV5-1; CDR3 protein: CASSFAGGNEQFF; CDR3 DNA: TGCGCCAGCAGCTTTGCGGGCGGGAATGAGCAGTTCTTC
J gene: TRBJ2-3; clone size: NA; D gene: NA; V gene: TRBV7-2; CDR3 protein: CASSLAAGRPTDTQYF; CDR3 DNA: TGTGCCAGCAGCTTAGCAGCAGGCCGACCCACAGATACGCAGTATTTT
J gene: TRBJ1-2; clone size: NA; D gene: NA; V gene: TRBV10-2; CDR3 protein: CASSESNQGLYGYTF; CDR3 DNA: TGCGCCAGCAGTGAGTCAAACCAGGGGCTCTATGGCTACACCTTC
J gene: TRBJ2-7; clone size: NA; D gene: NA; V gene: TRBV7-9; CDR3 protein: CASSPLGAGVSYEQYF; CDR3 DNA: TGTGCCAGCAGCCCATTGGGGGCAGGGGTATCCTACGAGCAGTACTTC
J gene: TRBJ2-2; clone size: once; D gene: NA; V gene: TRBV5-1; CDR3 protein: CASSPGAGRRDTGELFF; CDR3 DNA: TGCGCCAGCAGCCCAGGTGCGGGGCGCAGGGACACCGGGGAGCTGTTTTTT
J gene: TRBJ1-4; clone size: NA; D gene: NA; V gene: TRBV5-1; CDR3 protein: CASSYPGDEKLFF; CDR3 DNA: TGCGCCAGCAGCTACCCAGGGGACGAAAAACTGTTTTTT
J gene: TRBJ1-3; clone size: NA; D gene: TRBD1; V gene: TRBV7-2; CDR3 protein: CASSLGQGAMDTIYF; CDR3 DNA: TGTGCCAGCAGCTTGGGACAGGGGGCGATGGACACCATATATTTT
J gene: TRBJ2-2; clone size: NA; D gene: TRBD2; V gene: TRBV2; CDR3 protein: CASSGLAENTGELFF; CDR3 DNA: TGTGCCAGCAGCGGACTAGCGGAGAACACCGGGGAGCTGTTTTTT
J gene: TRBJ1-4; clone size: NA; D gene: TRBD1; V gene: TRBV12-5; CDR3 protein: CASGVDRGGEKLFF; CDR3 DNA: TGTGCTAGTGGGGTGGACAGGGGCGGGGAAAAACTGTTTTTT
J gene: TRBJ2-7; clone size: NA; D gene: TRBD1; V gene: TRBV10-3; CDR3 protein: CAISGVVTGPGQGSYEQYF; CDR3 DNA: TGTGCCATCAGTGGCGTCGTTACCGGTCCGGGACAGGGTTCCTACGAGCAGTACTTC
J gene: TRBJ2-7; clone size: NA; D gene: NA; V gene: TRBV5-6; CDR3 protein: CASSPRSASYEQYF; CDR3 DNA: TGTGCCAGCAGCCCGAGGAGCGCCTCCTACGAGCAGTACTTC
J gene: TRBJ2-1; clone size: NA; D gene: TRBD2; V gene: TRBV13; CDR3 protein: CASSQIKTSGRGGSYNEQFF; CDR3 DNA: TGTGCCAGCAGCCAAATTAAAACTAGCGGGAGGGGGGGTTCCTACAATGAGCAGTTCTTC
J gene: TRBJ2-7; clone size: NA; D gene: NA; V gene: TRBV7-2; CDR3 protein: CASSPSNSYEQYF; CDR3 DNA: TGTGCCAGCAGCCCCTCTAACTCCTACGAGCAGTACTTC
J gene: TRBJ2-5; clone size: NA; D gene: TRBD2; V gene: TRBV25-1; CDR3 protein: CARTSGRGETQYF; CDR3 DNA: TGTGCCAGGACTAGCGGGAGGGGAGAGACCCAGTACTTC
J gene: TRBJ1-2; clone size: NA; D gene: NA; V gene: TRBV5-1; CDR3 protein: CASSPETDGYTF; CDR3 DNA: TGCGCCAGCAGCCCTGAGACAGATGGCTACACCTTC
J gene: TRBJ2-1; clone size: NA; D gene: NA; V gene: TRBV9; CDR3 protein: CASSVGQGNEQFF; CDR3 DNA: TGTGCCAGCAGCGTAGGGCAGGGCAATGAGCAGTTCTTC
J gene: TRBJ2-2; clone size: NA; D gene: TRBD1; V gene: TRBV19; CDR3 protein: CASSPGQYSGELFF; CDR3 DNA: TGTGCCAGTAGCCCGGGACAGTATTCCGGGGAGCTGTTTTTT
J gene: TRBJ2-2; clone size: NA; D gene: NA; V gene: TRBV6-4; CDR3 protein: CASSPLAPRELFF; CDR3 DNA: TGTGCCAGCAGTCCACTAGCACCGAGAGAGCTGTTTTTT
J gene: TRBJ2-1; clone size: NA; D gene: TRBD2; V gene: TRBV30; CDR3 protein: CAWSGGLAGYHNEQFF; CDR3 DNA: TGTGCCTGGAGTGGAGGGCTAGCGGGATACCACAATGAGCAGTTCTTC
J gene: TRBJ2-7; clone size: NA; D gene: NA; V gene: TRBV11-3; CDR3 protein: CASMGGTAYEQYF; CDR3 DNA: TGTGCCAGCATGGGGGGTACCGCCTACGAGCAGTACTTC
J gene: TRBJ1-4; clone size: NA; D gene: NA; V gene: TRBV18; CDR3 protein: CASSATPTSLGSNEKLFF; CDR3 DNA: TGTGCCAGCTCAGCTACACCCACATCTCTCGGGTCGAATGAAAAACTGTTTTTT
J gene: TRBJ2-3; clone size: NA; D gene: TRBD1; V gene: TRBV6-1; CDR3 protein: CASNLGTGGTDTQYF; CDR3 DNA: TGTGCCAGCAACCTCGGGACAGGCGGGACAGATACGCAGTATTTT
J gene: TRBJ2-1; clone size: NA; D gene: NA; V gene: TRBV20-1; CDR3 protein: CSVDNEQFF; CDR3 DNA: TGCAGTGTAGACAATGAGCAGTTCTTC
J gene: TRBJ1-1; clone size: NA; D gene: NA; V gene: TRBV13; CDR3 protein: CASSFLGVNTEAFF; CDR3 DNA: TGTGCCAGCAGCTTTTTAGGGGTGAACACTGAAGCTTTCTTT
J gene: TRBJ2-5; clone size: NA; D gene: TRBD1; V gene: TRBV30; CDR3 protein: CAWTGGTAYQETQYF; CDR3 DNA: TGTGCCTGGACAGGGGGCACAGCGTACCAAGAGACCCAGTACTTC
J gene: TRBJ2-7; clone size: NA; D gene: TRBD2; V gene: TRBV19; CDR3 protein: CASRTIAGASYEQYF; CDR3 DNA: TGTGCCAGTAGAACCATAGCGGGAGCATCCTACGAGCAGTACTTC
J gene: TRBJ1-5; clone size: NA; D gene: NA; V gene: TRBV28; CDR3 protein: CASSLRGGRGQPQHF; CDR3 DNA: TGTGCCAGCAGTTTAAGGGGGGGCAGGGGTCAGCCCCAGCATTTT